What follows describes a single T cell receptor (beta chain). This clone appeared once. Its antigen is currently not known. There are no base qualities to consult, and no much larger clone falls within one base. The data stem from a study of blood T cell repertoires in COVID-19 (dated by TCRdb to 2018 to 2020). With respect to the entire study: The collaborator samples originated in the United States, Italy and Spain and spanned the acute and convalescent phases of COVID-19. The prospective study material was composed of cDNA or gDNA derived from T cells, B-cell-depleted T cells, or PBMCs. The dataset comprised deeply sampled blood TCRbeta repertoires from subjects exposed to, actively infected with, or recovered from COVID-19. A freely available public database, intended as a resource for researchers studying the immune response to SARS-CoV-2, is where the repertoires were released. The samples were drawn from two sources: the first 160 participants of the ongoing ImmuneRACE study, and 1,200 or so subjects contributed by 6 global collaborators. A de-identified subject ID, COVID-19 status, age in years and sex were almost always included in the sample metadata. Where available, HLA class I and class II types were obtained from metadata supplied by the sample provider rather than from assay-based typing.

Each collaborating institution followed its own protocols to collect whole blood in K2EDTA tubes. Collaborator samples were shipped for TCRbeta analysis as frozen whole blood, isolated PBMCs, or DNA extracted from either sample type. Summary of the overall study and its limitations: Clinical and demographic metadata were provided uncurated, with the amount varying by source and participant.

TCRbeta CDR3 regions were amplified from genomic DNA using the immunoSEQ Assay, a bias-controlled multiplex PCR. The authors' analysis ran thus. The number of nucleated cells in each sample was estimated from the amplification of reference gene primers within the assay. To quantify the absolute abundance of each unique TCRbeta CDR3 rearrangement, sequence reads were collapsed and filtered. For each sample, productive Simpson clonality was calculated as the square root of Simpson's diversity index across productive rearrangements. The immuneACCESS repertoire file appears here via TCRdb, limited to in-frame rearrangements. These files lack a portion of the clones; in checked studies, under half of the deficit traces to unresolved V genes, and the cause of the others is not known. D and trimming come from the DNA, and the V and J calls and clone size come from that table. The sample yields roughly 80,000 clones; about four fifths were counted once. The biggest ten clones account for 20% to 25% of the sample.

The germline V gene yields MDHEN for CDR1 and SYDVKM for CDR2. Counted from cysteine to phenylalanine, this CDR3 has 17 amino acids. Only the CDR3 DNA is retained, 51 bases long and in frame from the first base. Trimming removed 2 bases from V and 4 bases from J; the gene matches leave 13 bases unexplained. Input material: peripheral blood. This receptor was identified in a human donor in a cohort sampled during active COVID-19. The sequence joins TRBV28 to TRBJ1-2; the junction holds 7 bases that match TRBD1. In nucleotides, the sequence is TGTGCCAGCAGTTTACCGAGGGTGGGACAGAGGGGCTATGGCTACACCTTC. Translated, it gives CASSLPRVGQRGYGYTF.